A single sample gave rise to the 18 T cell receptor beta chains below, sequenced in a study of blood T cell repertoires in COVID-19. TCRdb's copy holds only in-frame clones and misses some; the assay was immunoSEQ multiplex PCR. The profile shows around 180,000 clones, about 80% of them singletons. Sequenced sample: peripheral blood. The receptors were gathered from a human donor in a cohort sampled during active COVID-19.

The chain recombines TRBV19 with TRBJ1-2, with a possible D match to TRBD1 (5 bases). The germline V gene has CDR1 LNHDA and CDR2 SQIVND (reference sequence). V lost 2 bases to trimming and J lost 4 bases, with 14 bases between them. CDR3 length equals 15 residues. CDR3 nucleotide sequence: TGTGCCAGTAGTATACCTTCGGGGACTTTCTATGGCTACACCTTC. Its translation is CASSIPSGTFYGYTF.

The chain employs TRBV6-4 and TRBJ2-2; no definite D call. The CDR3 consists of 14 residues. CDR1 is MRHNA, CDR2 SNTAGT, per germline. V lost 6 bases to trimming and J lost 4 bases, with 12 bases between them. CDR3 in amino acids: CASRETTGTGELFF. In nucleotides, the CDR3 is TGTGCCAGCAGAGAAACCACCGGCACCGGGGAGCTGTTTTTT.

The chain has TRBV20-1 and TRBJ2-7; D is unresolved. Germline CDR1 and CDR2: DFQATT and SNEGSKA (reference sequence). The CDR3 has 10 residues. V shed 6 bases and J shed 4 bases, with 7 bases lying between them. The CDR3 here is CSAWRYEQYF. The CDR3 nucleotides read TGCAGTGCCTGGCGGTACGAGCAGTACTTC.

The chain joins TRBV7-8 to TRBJ2-4; 8 bases agree with TRBD1. The CDR3 sequence is 16 residues long. Germline V CDR1 and CDR2: SGHVS, FQNEAQ. With V trimmed by 5 bases and J by 1 base, 7 bases remained unmatched. In nucleotides, the CDR3 is TGTGCCAGCAGCCCACCTCGGACAGGGGCCAAAAACATTCAGTACTTC. Residues: CASSPPRTGAKNIQYF.

The rearrangement uses TRBV7-6 and TRBJ2-6; TRBD1 matches at 12 bases. Germline-derived CDR1 and CDR2 are SGHVS and FNYEAQ. This CDR3 has 19 residues. Trimming cost V 5 bases and J 1 base; bases outside gene matches: 9. In DNA, the CDR3 is TGTGCCAGCAGCCTCCGGGACAGGGGGCTCAGATCTGGGGCCAACGTCCTGACTTTC. Protein product: CASSLRDRGLRSGANVLTF.

The rearrangement links TRBV10-2 to TRBJ1-3, with D unresolved. Trimming pared 5 bases from V and 0 bases from J, leaving 11 bases between. The CDR3 is made up of 15 amino acids. The germline V gene encodes CDR1 WSHSY and CDR2 SAAADI. The CDR3 is CASSPRGISGNTIYF. In nucleotides, the CDR3 is TGCGCCAGCAGTCCCCGGGGTATCTCTGGAAACACCATATATTTT.

J is TRBJ2-2 and V is TRBV7-2; a weak D match, TRBD2 (6 bases). The CDR3 runs 16 residues. Germline V gives CDR1 SGHTA, CDR2 FQGNSA. Trimming removed 7 bases from V and 6 bases from J, with 21 bases in between. CDR3 amino acids: CASIQSGGRRAGELFF. For the CDR3, the DNA is TGTGCCAGCATCCAATCTGGTGGTAGGAGGGCCGGGGAGCTGTTTTTT.

The genes are TRBV7-3 and TRBJ1-5, with 9 bases matching TRBD1. Germline trimming cut 5 bases from V and 6 bases from J; bases unmatched to any gene: 8. This CDR3 is built from 15 residues. CDR1 and CDR2 from the germline V gene are SGHTA and FQGTGA. The CDR3 here is CASSVTGGEGQPQHF. CDR3 bases: TGTGCCAGCAGCGTTACAGGGGGCGAGGGTCAGCCCCAGCATTTT.

This sequence joins TRBV6-5 and TRBJ1-3; D gene unclear. Germline CDR1 MNHEY, CDR2 SVGAGI. The V end lost 6 bases, the J end lost 2 bases, and 14 bases lay between the germline ends. The CDR3 covers 15 residues. The CDR3 reads CASRLTSIPGNTIYF. DNA of the CDR3: TGTGCCAGCAGACTAACTAGCATTCCTGGAAACACCATATATTTT.

The rearrangement joins TRBV7-9 to TRBJ2-4, with 9 bases that match TRBD2. This CDR3 is built from 16 residues. In germline, CDR1 is SEHNR, CDR2 FQNEAQ (reference sequence). Trimming at V came to 5 bases and at J to 3 bases, leaving 8 bases not matched to a gene. CDR3 loop: CASSLRTSAYKNIQYF. For the CDR3, the DNA is TGTGCCAGCAGCCTCCGGACTAGCGCCTACAAAAACATTCAGTACTTC.

The rearrangement uses TRBV4-1 and TRBJ1-4; D possibly corresponds to TRBD1 (6 bases). V lost 4 bases to trimming and J lost 5 bases, with 11 bases between them. The CDR3 spans 14 residues. Germline loops: CDR1 MGHRA, CDR2 YSYEKL. The CDR3 sequence is CASSRDRKNEKLFF. The CDR3 bases are TGCGCCAGCAGCCGCGACAGGAAAAATGAAAAACTGTTTTTT.

This chain uses TRBV5-1 with TRBJ2-7, with 9 bases that match TRBD1. V was clipped by 0 bases and J by 3 bases; unmatched bases: 7. Germline CDR1 and CDR2: SGHRS and YFSETQ. The CDR3 covers 16 residues. The CDR3, as DNA: TGCGCCAGCAGCTTGGCGGGGACAGGGTTCTTCTACGAGCAGTACTTC. Translating it yields CASSLAGTGFFYEQYF.

This clone was observed a few times. V is TRBV10-1 and J is TRBJ1-4; weak D call: TRBD1 (6 bases). The CDR3 loop spans 14 amino acids. V lost 5 bases and J lost 3, with 10 bases in between. Germline loops: CDR1 WNHNN, CDR2 SYGVQD (reference sequence). The CDR3, as DNA: TGCGCCAGCAGTCCTGGGGGCCCTAATGAAAAACTGTTTTTT. Its protein is CASSPGGPNEKLFF.

The CDR3 region is CASSPIPGLAGQETQYF. CDR3 DNA sequence: TGTGCCAGCTCACCAATTCCCGGACTAGCGGGACAAGAGACCCAGTACTTC. This sequence joins TRBV18 and TRBJ2-5; 12 positions agree with TRBD2. CDR1 is KGHSH and CDR2 is LQKENI in the germline V gene. CDR3 size: 17 residues. V dropped 2 bases and J dropped 2; count of bases not matched to a gene: 6.

This chain links TRBV28 with TRBJ1-1; D is ambiguous. Trimming pared 2 bases from V and 1 base from J, leaving 8 bases between. The CDR3 is 14 residues long. From germline, CDR1 is MDHEN and CDR2 SYDVKM. For the CDR3, the DNA is TGTGCCAGCAGTTTAGGAGGGCCGAACACTGAAGCTTTCTTT. It specifies CASSLGGPNTEAFF.

This clone was counted only a few times. V usage is TRBV7-9 and J usage is TRBJ1-1; D is possibly TRBD1 (5 bases). The CDR3 is made up of 13 amino acids. CDR1 and CDR2 (germline): SEHNR, FQNEAQ (reference sequence). Trimming shortened V by 5 bases and J by 2 bases, and 9 bases separated the two germline ends. CDR3 residues: CASSIGGNTEAFF. For the CDR3, the DNA is TGTGCCAGCAGCATCGGGGGAAACACTGAAGCTTTCTTT. Using reference TRBV7-9 and TRBJ1-1 for the parts outside the CDR3, the full variable domain is DTGVSQNPRHKITKRGQNVTFRCDPISEHNRLYWYRQTLGQGPEFLTYFQNEAQLEKSRLLSDRFSAERPKGSFSTLEIQRTEQGDSAMYLCASSIGGNTEAFFGQGTRLTVV.

V gene TRBV11-2 combines with J gene TRBJ2-7; 7 bases agree with TRBD2. CDR1 and CDR2 (germline): SGHAT, FQNNGV. With 4 bases clipped from V and 4 bases from J, the junction kept 1 base outside the gene matches. The CDR3 is 12 residues long. In DNA form, the CDR3 reads TGTGCCAGCAGCTACGGGGGGTACGAGCAGTACTTC. It encodes CASSYGGYEQYF.

This chain uses TRBV5-4 with TRBJ1-1, with D possibly being TRBD1 (5 bases). This CDR3 has 13 amino acids. Germline V CDR1 and CDR2: SGHNT, YYREEE (reference sequence). V lost 4 bases to trimming and J lost 5 bases, with 12 bases between them. DNA for the CDR3: TGTGCCAGCAGCCCGATAGGGGCGACTGAAGCTTTCTTT. Translation gives CASSPIGATEAFF.